This T cell receptor beta chain was observed in a study of shared clonotypes between healthy human individuals. Study-wide findings and caveats: A reduction in generation probabilities was seen for non-shared clonotypes relative to those shared by all four donors. Among the subsets, naive ones generally showed larger estimated richness than memory ones.

Trimming left V 3 bases short and J 6 bases short, with 15 bases between. The CDR3 is made up of 14 amino acids. Germline V gene lookup returns CDR1 LNHDA and CDR2 SQIVND (reference sequence). About this clone: Its antigen is unidentified.

TCRdb keeps only in-frame clones here, not all; method: immunoSEQ multiplex PCR. The sample yields more than 2 million clones, roughly 95% seen once. Naive CD8 cells lacked CD45RO, underwent positive selection for CCR7 and left out terminally differentiated effector memory CD45RA+ cells. The receptor comes from a man between 18 and 29 years old in good health. Some clones in this sample may be carry-over from other donors' samples. Sequencing was done on a sample of naive CD8+ T cells from PBMCs. This chain links TRBV19 with TRBJ2-7, with D possibly being TRBD1 (6 bases). The CDR3 sequence: CASSIPGESREQYF. The CDR3 nucleotides are TGTGCCAGTAGTATTCCAGGGGAGTCTCGCGAGCAGTACTTC. The full variable domain, in which reference TRBV19 and TRBJ2-7 provide the parts outside the CDR3, is DGGITQSPKYLFRKEGQNVTLSCEQNLNHDAMYWYRQDPGQGLRLIYYSQIVNDFQKGDIAEGYSVSREKKESFPLTVTSAQKNPTAFYLCASSIPGESREQYFGPGTRLTVT.